The rows below give T cell receptor beta chains drawn from one sample of a study of CD8 T cells in ankylosing spondylitis. TCRdb called the 5' RACE reads again in MiXCR, with one record for every CDR3 protein. The sample consists of 160,000 or so distinct CDR3 sequences, around 9.6% of them appearing once. The source material was blood, either unsorted or a sorted T cell fraction (not recorded which). These receptors were taken from a female donor with ankylosing spondylitis or in good health (not recorded which). Each CDR3 is given with its conserved first and last residue.

v_gene	CDR3aa
TRBV4-3	CASSQGDSHYGYTF
TRBV6-6	CASTKARRTDTQYF
TRBV4-2	CASTARTGTATDTQYF
TRBV28	CASSLSLHEQFF
TRBV27	CASSFSNTGELFF
TRBV9	CASSETGSGTEAFF
TRBV5-1	CASSLRLGHFTGELFF
TRBV5-1	CASIGQGLNPEAFF
TRBV12-3/TRBV12-4	CASSFGDPSPLHF
TRBV11-2	CASSLVPNEQFF
TRBV7-9	CASSSDREKIETQYF
TRBV3-1	CASSPLGLARGNEQFF
TRBV6-2/TRBV6-3	CASTSGSPTDTQYF
TRBV7-9	CASSSQINEQFF
TRBV5-5	CASSLYSKVTEAFF
TRBV20-1	CSAGLAVSNEQFF
TRBV7-9	CAGSDDGRNTEAFF
TRBV5-1	CASSPGNKNIQYF
TRBV4-3	CASSQDTTSGELFF
TRBV4-3	CASSPNRQNTEAFF
TRBV20-1	CSARADEGYTF
TRBV12-3/TRBV12-4	CASSPSGDTQYF
TRBV3-1	CASSQTGEDEQFF
TRBV5-1	CASSLTTGRDEQYF
TRBV20-1	CSAYLAGGPDTQYF
TRBV12-3/TRBV12-4	CASSFSGRNNEQFF
TRBV7-3	CASSFEGSRENTDTQYF
TRBV28	CASSLTVGEKLFF
TRBV7-6	CASSSASRGFEYF
TRBV24-1	CATSDHPTGRNGYTF
TRBV7-2	CASSAGLVFEGVTQYF
TRBV19	CASSIWGSQETQYF
TRBV21-1	CASGERASGRFRGYEQYF
TRBV3-1	CASSQGRGTYEQYF
TRBV7-9	CASRRDSTLTQYF
TRBV24-1	CATRGGSYNEQFF
TRBV10-3	CAISESGGNGYTF
TRBV5-1	CASSPSGGRLETQYF
TRBV7-9	CASSLGGGNVNEQFF
TRBV27	CASSSLNEETQYF
TRBV5-6	CASSTTYSGEFTDTQYF
TRBV23-1	CASSQFLSRLPGYEQYF
TRBV29-1	CSVERGANTGELFF
TRBV20-1	CSARLAGQETQYF
TRBV20-1	CSARAKPLLADTQYF
TRBV21-1	CASRDLREQYF
TRBV5-1	CASSLEPTSGSYNEQFF
TRBV7-9	CASSLTNTEAFF
TRBV12-5	CASGLESGNEQFF
TRBV6-1	CAIPSGSYEQYF
TRBV13	CASSFPTGGGTEAFF
TRBV7-6	CASSNRETSQETQYF
TRBV27	CASSPLGGPEAFF
TRBV5-5	CASNRDYERTFF
TRBV9	CASSAPDGQETQYF
TRBV9	CASSVDSHDAGGPTGELFF
TRBV29-1	CSAQDRYYEQYF